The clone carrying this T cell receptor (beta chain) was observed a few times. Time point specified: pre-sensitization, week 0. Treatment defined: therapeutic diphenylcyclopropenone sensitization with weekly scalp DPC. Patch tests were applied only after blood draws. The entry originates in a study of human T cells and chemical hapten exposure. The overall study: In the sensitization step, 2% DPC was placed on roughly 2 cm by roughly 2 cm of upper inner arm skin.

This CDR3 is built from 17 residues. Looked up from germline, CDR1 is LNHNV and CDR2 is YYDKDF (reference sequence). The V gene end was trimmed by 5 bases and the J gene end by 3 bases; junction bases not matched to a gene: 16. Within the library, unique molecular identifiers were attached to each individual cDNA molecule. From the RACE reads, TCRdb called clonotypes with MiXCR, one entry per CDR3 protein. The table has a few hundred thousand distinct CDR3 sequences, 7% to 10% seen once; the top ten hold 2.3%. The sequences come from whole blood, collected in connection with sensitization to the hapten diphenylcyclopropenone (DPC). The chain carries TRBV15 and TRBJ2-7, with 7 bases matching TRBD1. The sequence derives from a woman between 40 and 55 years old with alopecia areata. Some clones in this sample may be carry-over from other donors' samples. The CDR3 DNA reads TGTGCCACCAGCGTACGTCATCGACAGACAGGGAACTACGAGCAGTACTTC. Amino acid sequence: CATSVRHRQTGNYEQYF.